There are a few counts of the clone carrying this TCR beta chain. These data are taken from a study of blood T cell repertoires in COVID-19. Whole-study context: Sites in the United States, Italy and Spain provided acute and convalescent COVID-19 samples.

Data came from immunoSEQ multiplex PCR; TCRdb stores just in-frame clones and leaves some out. The profile covers about 190,000 clones, with roughly 80% appearing a single time and about 5% taken by the ten largest. The ends were cut back, 0 bases at V and 7 bases at J, with 19 bases in the middle. Germline values: CDR1 GTSNPN, CDR2 SVGIG (reference sequence). This CDR3 is 15 amino acids long. Residents of about two dozen US areas, aged about 18 to 100 years, made up the participants. Categorization into cohorts depended on clinical history that participants reported. This sequence was found in a woman aged 55-70 years with acute COVID-19. Specimen: PBMCs or T cells enriched from blood (not recorded which). The gene calls are TRBV30 and TRBJ2-7; possibly TRBD2 for D (5 bases). CDR3 in DNA: TGTGCCTGGAGTGTAATGGACTTATCTAACCGGGAGCAGTACTTC. Translated, it gives CAWSVMDLSNREQYF. Based on the CDR3 plus reference TRBV30 and TRBJ2-7, the full variable domain is SQTIHQWPATLVQPVGSPLSLECTVEGTSNPNLYWYRQAAGRGLQLLFYSVGIGQISSEVPQNLSASRPQDRQFILSSKKLLLSDSGFYLCAWSVMDLSNREQYFGPGTRLTVT.